Following are 15 T cell receptor beta chains from one sample sequenced in a study of STAT5B mutations in CD4+ large granular lymphocyte leukemia (dated by TCRdb to about 2022). Library creation used the immunoSEQ multiplex PCR assay. TCRdb took this table from immuneACCESS and kept in-frame rearrangements with V and J called. Such tables lack part of the clones; where checked against another copy, unresolved V genes explain under half of the gap, and the rest is unexplained. This sample gives about 34,000 clones in total; about three quarters of them show up just once. Of the sample, more than 1% is held by the ten largest clones. The sequencing sample was made of CD4+ T cells from blood buffy coats. These receptors all come from a human donor in good health.

The chain employs TRBV11-3 and TRBJ1-1; D may be TRBD1 (5 bases). Germline lookup yields CDR1 SGHNT and CDR2 YENEEA. This CDR3 spans 14 amino acids. Trimming took off 1 base at V and 1 base at J, with 7 bases between the two ends. The CDR3 reads CASSLVRANTEAFF. The CDR3 DNA sequence: TGTGCCAGCAGCTTAGTCAGGGCGAACACTGAAGCTTTCTTT.

This rearrangement joins TRBV6-1 to TRBJ1-5; possibly TRBD1 for D (6 bases). Trimming took off 1 base at V and 5 bases at J, with 21 bases between the two ends. The CDR3 runs 18 residues. The germline gives CDR1 MNHNS, CDR2 SASEGT. The CDR3: CASSEDPTWTAPYQPQHF. For the CDR3, the DNA is TGTGCCAGCAGTGAAGACCCGACGTGGACAGCGCCTTATCAGCCCCAGCATTTT.

V usage is TRBV19 and J usage is TRBJ2-5, with 10 bases that match TRBD1. CDR1 LNHDA and CDR2 SQIVND come from the germline V gene (reference sequence). Unmatched junction bases numbered 3, after V lost 9 bases and J lost 2 bases. This CDR3 has 13 residues. The CDR3 DNA reads as TGTGCCAGCCGGGACAGGGGACAAGAGACCCAGTACTTC. Translation gives CASRDRGQETQYF. The full variable domain, completed using reference TRBV19 and TRBJ2-5, is DGGITQSPKYLFRKEGQNVTLSCEQNLNHDAMYWYRQDPGQGLRLIYYSQIVNDFQKGDIAEGYSVSREKKESFPLTVTSAQKNPTAFYLCASRDRGQETQYFGPGTRLLVL.

The rearrangement joins TRBV7-6 to TRBJ2-5; 10 positions match TRBD2. The germline gives CDR1 SGHVS, CDR2 FNYEAQ. Unmatched junction bases numbered 12, after V lost 5 bases and J lost 0 bases. This CDR3 is built from 18 residues. The CDR3 DNA reads TGTGCCAGCAGCCCACACTTACCGGGACTAGCGTACCAAGAGACCCAGTACTTC. This sequence encodes CASSPHLPGLAYQETQYF.

The V and J genes are TRBV6-6 and TRBJ2-5, with 7 positions matching TRBD2. The V gene end was trimmed by 4 bases and the J gene end by 3 bases; junction bases not matched to a gene: 2. The germline CDR1 and CDR2 sequences are MNHNY and SVGAGI (reference sequence). The CDR3 totals 13 residues. The CDR3 is CASSSGTKETQYF. In DNA, the CDR3 is TGTGCCAGCAGTTCCGGGACTAAAGAGACCCAGTACTTC.

The J gene is TRBJ2-1, the V gene TRBV2, with unresolved D. The CDR3 spans 13 residues. Germline V gene data show CDR1 as SNHLY and CDR2 as FYNNEI. V shed 6 bases and J shed 5 bases, with 11 bases lying between them. CDR3 DNA sequence: TGTGCCAGCAGGCAAGACACCAACAATGAGCAGTTCTTC. Amino acid sequence: CASRQDTNNEQFF.

The chain combines TRBV27 with TRBJ1-1, with D perhaps TRBD1 (5 bases). V was trimmed by 5 bases and J by 4 bases, leaving 17 bases between them. Germline CDR1 is MNHEY and CDR2 is SMNVEV (reference sequence). CDR3 length: 15 residues. The CDR3 nucleotides read TGTGCCAGCAGTCTAAGGTCGGCTGGGGGCACTGAAGCTTTCTTT. Encoded protein: CASSLRSAGGTEAFF.

The chain has TRBV5-4 and TRBJ2-3, with 7 bases that match TRBD1. V lost 4 bases to trimming and J lost 0 bases; unmatched junction nucleotides: 8. Germline CDR1 and CDR2: SGHNT and YYREEE (reference sequence). The CDR3 is made up of 16 amino acids. CDR3 region: CASSKRQGQSTDTQYF. CDR3 nucleotide sequence: TGTGCCAGCAGCAAAAGACAGGGTCAGAGCACAGATACGCAGTATTTT.

This rearrangement joins TRBV15 to TRBJ2-7, with D maybe TRBD1 (5 bases). V dropped 0 bases and J dropped 2 bases, with 8 bases sitting between them. CDR1 and CDR2 (germline): LNHNV, YYDKDF (reference sequence). CDR3 length: 14 residues. This CDR3 is CATSRDRAAYEQYF. In DNA form, the CDR3 reads TGTGCCACCAGCAGAGACAGGGCAGCCTACGAGCAGTACTTC.

This chain links TRBV6-6 with TRBJ2-7; D may be TRBD1 (6 bases). Germline V gives CDR1 MNHNY, CDR2 SVGAGI (reference sequence). Trimming removed 5 bases from V and 4 bases from J, with 12 bases in between. The CDR3 extends over 13 amino acids. Here the CDR3 DNA reads TGTGCCAGCAGTCAGAGGGGGTCTTACGAGCAGTACGTC. It is translated as CASSQRGSYEQYV.

The V gene is TRBV19, the J gene TRBJ1-6; possible D gene TRBD1, 5 bases. Germline V gene sequence: CDR1 LNHDA, CDR2 SQIVND (reference sequence). The CDR3 loop spans 14 amino acids. Trimming took off 6 bases at V and 10 bases at J, with 16 bases between the two ends. CDR3 DNA: TGTGCCAGTAGGGGGGAGGCCTCCGAATCACCCCTCCACTTT. Translated: CASRGEASESPLHF. Filled out from reference TRBV19 and TRBJ1-6, the complete variable domain reads DGGITQSPKYLFRKEGQNVTLSCEQNLNHDAMYWYRQDPGQGLRLIYYSQIVNDFQKGDIAEGYSVSREKKESFPLTVTSAQKNPTAFYLCASRGEASESPLHFGNGTRLTVT.

This chain joins TRBV4-2 and TRBJ2-5; 9 bases line up with TRBD2. This CDR3 is built from 18 residues. Germline assignment: CDR1 LGHNA and CDR2 YNFKEQ. V shed 1 base, J shed 5 bases, and the junction held 14 bases outside the gene matches. The CDR3: CASSQGSDMGLARETQYF. The CDR3 coding sequence is TGTGCCAGCAGCCAAGGATCTGATATGGGACTAGCTAGGGAGACCCAGTACTTC.

The gene calls are TRBV5-8 and TRBJ1-5; 10 bases are a match to TRBD1. The length of the CDR3 is 15 residues. Germline V CDR1 and CDR2: SGHTS, YDEGEE. J was trimmed by 4 bases and V by 4 bases; bases with no gene match: 5. CDR3 sequence: CASSPGQGPNQPQHF. In nucleotides, the CDR3 is TGTGCCAGCAGCCCGGGACAGGGGCCTAATCAGCCCCAGCATTTT.

The gene calls are TRBV28 and TRBJ2-2; D might be TRBD1 (5 bases). This CDR3 spans 14 amino acids. V shed 6 bases and J shed 2 bases, with 10 bases lying between them. The germline V gene encodes CDR1 MDHEN and CDR2 SYDVKM. CDR3 sequence reads: CASRGALNTGELFF. CDR3 coding DNA: TGTGCCAGCAGAGGGGCCCTCAACACCGGGGAGCTGTTTTTT.

The chain recombines TRBV7-2 with TRBJ2-1; a possible D gene is TRBD2 (5 bases). Germline V gene lookup returns CDR1 SGHTA and CDR2 FQGNSA. The CDR3 covers 15 residues. Between the trimmed V and J ends, which lost 5 bases and 5 bases, there was a span of 16 bases. DNA of the CDR3: TGTGCCAGCAGCCCGCTAGCCGGTTATAACAATGAGCAGTTCTTC. Residues: CASSPLAGYNNEQFF.